This passage covers 3 T cell receptor beta chains from one sample sequenced in a study of OX40 agonist ivuxolimab in advanced cancers. Libraries were prepared by immunoSEQ multiplex PCR; TCRdb keeps only in-frame clonotypes and omits some of them. In the table there are some 85,000 clones, about 89% of which are singletons. The material sequenced was CD4+ or CD8+ T cells sorted from blood, taken in a trial of the OX40 agonist ivuxolimab. Receptor source: an adult with an advanced solid tumor such as melanoma, head and neck, liver or kidney cancer.

The gene calls are TRBV5-1 and TRBJ2-7; 10 bases align to TRBD2. This CDR3 has 18 amino acids. Germline V gene data show CDR1 as SGHRS and CDR2 as YFSETQ. Trimming at V came to 2 bases and at J to 4 bases, leaving 15 bases not matched to a gene. The CDR3 loop is CASSLAKTPLAGDYEQYF. CDR3 bases: TGCGCCAGCAGCTTAGCAAAAACGCCGCTAGCGGGAGATTACGAGCAGTACTTC.

The chain carries TRBV5-4 and TRBJ1-4, with 9 bases aligning to TRBD1. Germline V gene data show CDR1 as SGHNT and CDR2 as YYREEE (reference sequence). V was pared by 7 bases and J by 7 bases, with 14 bases of the junction left unmatched. This CDR3 spans 16 amino acids. CDR3 sequence (DNA): TGTGCCAGCCGCGTCCACGGAGGACAGGGGAGTGAAAAACTGTTTTTT. It codes for CASRVHGGQGSEKLFF.

The chain employs TRBV5-1 and TRBJ2-1; 10 bases fit TRBD2. The V segment lost 2 bases and the J segment 6 bases; nucleotides outside the gene matches: 8. The CDR3 totals 16 residues. Germline CDR1 is SGHRS and CDR2 is YFSETQ. Written as DNA, the CDR3 is TGCGCCAGCAGCTTTACTAGCGGGATAACGTTCAATGAGCAGTTCTTC. Translated, it gives CASSFTSGITFNEQFF. Full variable domain (missing parts from reference TRBV5-1 and TRBJ2-1): KAGVTQTPRYLIKTRGQQVTLSCSPISGHRSVSWYQQTPGQGLQFLFEYFSETQRNKGNFPGRFSGRQFSNSRSEMNVSTLELGDSALYLCASSFTSGITFNEQFFGPGTRLTVL.